Listed below are T cell receptor beta chains from one sample, sequenced in a study of blood T cell repertoires in COVID-19. Here immunoSEQ multiplex PCR was the method, and the copy in TCRdb shows in-frame clones only, minus some. The top ten hold around 15% of the sample, which has roughly 46,000 clones, around 87% seen once. Sequencing was carried out using peripheral blood. The receptors here all came from a human donor in a cohort sampled during active COVID-19. CDR3s include the opening cysteine and the closing phenylalanine or tryptophan. Each record gives: CDR3 protein, CDR3 DNA, D gene, V gene, J gene, clone size, CDR3 length. A D gene is named only where the DNA matches it firmly. Only some rows state a clone size, as once, few, many or a class for expanded clones.

CDR3aa: CAISESQQGAREQFF; CDR3nt: TGTGCCATCAGTGAGTCGCAGCAGGGGGCTCGTGAGCAGTTCTTC; d_gene: TRBD1; v_gene: TRBV10-3; j_gene: TRBJ2-1; abundance: -; len: 15
CDR3aa: CASSPDRVRGYTF; CDR3nt: TGTGCCAGCAGTCCCGACAGGGTGCGTGGCTACACCTTC; d_gene: TRBD1; v_gene: TRBV6-6; j_gene: TRBJ1-2; abundance: -; len: 13
CDR3aa: CASSFFPDIGTDTQYF; CDR3nt: TGTGCCAGCAGTTTCTTCCCGGACATTGGCACAGATACGCAGTATTTT; d_gene: -; v_gene: TRBV28; j_gene: TRBJ2-3; abundance: -; len: 16
CDR3aa: CASSDLRQEYYGYTF; CDR3nt: TGTGCCAGCAGCGATCTCCGACAGGAATACTATGGCTACACCTTC; d_gene: -; v_gene: TRBV5-5; j_gene: TRBJ1-2; abundance: -; len: 15
CDR3aa: CATSRVLNTGELFF; CDR3nt: TGTGCCACCAGCAGAGTTCTGAACACCGGGGAGCTGTTTTTT; d_gene: -; v_gene: TRBV15; j_gene: TRBJ2-2; abundance: -; len: 14
CDR3aa: CASRSGQGNYGYTF; CDR3nt: TGTGCCAGCAGATCCGGACAGGGGAACTATGGCTACACCTTC; d_gene: TRBD1; v_gene: TRBV27; j_gene: TRBJ1-2; abundance: few; len: 14
CDR3aa: CSVELAGGPQETQYF; CDR3nt: TGCAGCGTTGAATTAGCGGGAGGGCCGCAGGAGACCCAGTACTTC; d_gene: TRBD2; v_gene: TRBV29-1; j_gene: TRBJ2-5; abundance: -; len: 15
CDR3aa: CASSLAGTVYGYTF; CDR3nt: TGTGCCAGCAGCTTAGCGGGGACAGTCTATGGCTACACCTTC; d_gene: TRBD1; v_gene: TRBV7-2; j_gene: TRBJ1-2; abundance: -; len: 14
CDR3aa: CAISPGTGIRHEQYF; CDR3nt: TGTGCCATCAGTCCCGGGACAGGGATTCGCCACGAGCAGTACTTC; d_gene: TRBD1; v_gene: TRBV10-3; j_gene: TRBJ2-7; abundance: -; len: 15
CDR3aa: CASSEDRTGYSNSPLHF; CDR3nt: TGTGCCAGCAGCGAGGACCGGACAGGGTATTCCAATTCACCCCTCCACTTT; d_gene: TRBD1; v_gene: TRBV9; j_gene: TRBJ1-6; abundance: -; len: 17
CDR3aa: CATSDGVYGYTF; CDR3nt: TGTGCCACCAGTGACGGGGTGTACGGCTACACCTTC; d_gene: -; v_gene: TRBV24-1; j_gene: TRBJ1-2; abundance: -; len: 12
CDR3aa: CASSQDLMGGRSSYNEQFF; CDR3nt: TGTGCCAGCAGCCAAGATTTAATGGGGGGGCGCAGCTCCTACAATGAGCAGTTCTTC; d_gene: -; v_gene: TRBV3-1/TRBV3-2; j_gene: TRBJ2-1; abundance: -; len: 19
CDR3aa: CASSADRNSPLHF; CDR3nt: TGCGCCAGCAGTGCCGACAGAAATTCACCCCTCCACTTT; d_gene: -; v_gene: TRBV10-1; j_gene: TRBJ1-6; abundance: few; len: 13
CDR3aa: CASSYRDNNEQFF; CDR3nt: TGTGCCAGCAGTTACCGGGACAACAATGAGCAGTTCTTC; d_gene: -; v_gene: TRBV6-6; j_gene: TRBJ2-1; abundance: -; len: 13